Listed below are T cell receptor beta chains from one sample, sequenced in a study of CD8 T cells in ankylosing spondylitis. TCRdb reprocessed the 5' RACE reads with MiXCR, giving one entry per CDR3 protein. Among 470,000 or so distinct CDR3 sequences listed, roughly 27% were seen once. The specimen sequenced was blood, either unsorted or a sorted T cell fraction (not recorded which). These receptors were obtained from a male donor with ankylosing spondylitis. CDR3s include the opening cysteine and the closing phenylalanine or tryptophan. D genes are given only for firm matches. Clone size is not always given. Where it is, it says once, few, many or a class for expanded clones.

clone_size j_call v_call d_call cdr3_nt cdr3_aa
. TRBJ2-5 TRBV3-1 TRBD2 TGTGCCAGCAGCCAAGTTGTAATCGGAGCGGGAGTTGTGACCCAGTACTTC CASSQVVIGAGVVTQYF
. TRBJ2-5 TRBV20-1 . TGCAGTGCTAGAGATCTGGGAGAGACCCAGTACTTC CSARDLGETQYF
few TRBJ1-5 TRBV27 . TGTGCCAGCAGTTTCAAGGGCGCAGGCAATCAGCCCCAGCATTTT CASSFKGAGNQPQHF
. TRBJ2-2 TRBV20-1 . TGCAGTGCCCCAAGGGACTGGGACAGTTCGAACACCGGGGAGCTGTTTTTT CSAPRDWDSSNTGELFF
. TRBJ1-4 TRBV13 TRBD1 TGTGCCAGCAGCTTCACCGGGACAGGGGTCGAAAAACTGTTTTTT CASSFTGTGVEKLFF
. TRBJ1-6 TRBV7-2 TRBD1 TGTGCCAGCAGCCCCCCGACAGGGGGAAATTCACCCCTCCACTTT CASSPPTGGNSPLHF
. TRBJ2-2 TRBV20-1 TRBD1 TGCAGTGCTAGATGGGATACAGGGGGCAACGATTCGCCCCCCGGGGAGCTGTTTTTT CSARWDTGGNDSPPGELFF
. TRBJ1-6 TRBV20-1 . TGCAGTGCTAGAGTTACCTACCGGGACGTCGCCTTGGCACCCCTCCACTTT CSARVTYRDVALAPLHF
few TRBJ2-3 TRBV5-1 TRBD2 TGCGCCAGCAGCTTGGCCCTGAGGGCGGGAGTGAATACGCAGTATTTT CASSLALRAGVNTQYF
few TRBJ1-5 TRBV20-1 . TGCAGTGCTGTAGGGGTCGCCAATCAGCCCCAGCATTTT CSAVGVANQPQHF
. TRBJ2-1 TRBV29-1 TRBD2 TGCAGCGTTGAAAGGACTAGCTACTATGAGCAGTTCTTC CSVERTSYYEQFF
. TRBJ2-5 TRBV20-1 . TGCAGTGCTAGTTACACAAGACAAGAGACCCAGTACTTC CSASYTRQETQYF
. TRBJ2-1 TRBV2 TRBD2 TGTGCCAGCAGGCCACTAGCGGGAGGGTTCAATGAGCAGTTCTTC CASRPLAGGFNEQFF
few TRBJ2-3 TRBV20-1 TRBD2 TGCAGTGCTACGTTGGGAGGGGTAATTACAGATACGCAGTATTTT CSATLGGVITDTQYF
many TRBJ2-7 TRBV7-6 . TGTGCCAGCAGCTTAGTTAGGACAGCGTCGACCTACGAGCAGTACTTC CASSLVRTASTYEQYF
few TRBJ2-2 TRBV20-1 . TGCAGTGCTAGAGAAAGAATCGGGGAGCTGTTTTTT CSARERIGELFF
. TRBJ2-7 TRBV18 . TGTGCCAGCTCACCCTCGAGGGACTTCTACGAGCAGTACTTC CASSPSRDFYEQYF
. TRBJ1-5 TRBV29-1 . TGCAGCGTTGGAGGCCTCGGGCAGCCCCAGCATTTT CSVGGLGQPQHF
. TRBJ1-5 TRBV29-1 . TGCAGCGCCCAGGGAGGGGATAGCAATCAGCCCCAGCATTTT CSAQGGDSNQPQHF
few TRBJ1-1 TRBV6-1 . TGTGCCAGCCTGAGAAGGGGGAGGATCTCTGAAGCTTTCTTT CASLRRGRISEAFF
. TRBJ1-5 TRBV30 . TGTGCCTGGAGTGTAGGTAGGCGAGGCGATCAGCCCCAGCATTTT CAWSVGRRGDQPQHF
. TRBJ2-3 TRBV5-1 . TGCGCCAGCAGCTTGGGGGGTAGCGGAATTAGCACAGATACGCAGTATTTT CASSLGGSGISTDTQYF
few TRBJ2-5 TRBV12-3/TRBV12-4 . TGTGCCAGCAGTTTGCGGGGAGCTGAGGGGACCCAGTACTTC CASSLRGAEGTQYF